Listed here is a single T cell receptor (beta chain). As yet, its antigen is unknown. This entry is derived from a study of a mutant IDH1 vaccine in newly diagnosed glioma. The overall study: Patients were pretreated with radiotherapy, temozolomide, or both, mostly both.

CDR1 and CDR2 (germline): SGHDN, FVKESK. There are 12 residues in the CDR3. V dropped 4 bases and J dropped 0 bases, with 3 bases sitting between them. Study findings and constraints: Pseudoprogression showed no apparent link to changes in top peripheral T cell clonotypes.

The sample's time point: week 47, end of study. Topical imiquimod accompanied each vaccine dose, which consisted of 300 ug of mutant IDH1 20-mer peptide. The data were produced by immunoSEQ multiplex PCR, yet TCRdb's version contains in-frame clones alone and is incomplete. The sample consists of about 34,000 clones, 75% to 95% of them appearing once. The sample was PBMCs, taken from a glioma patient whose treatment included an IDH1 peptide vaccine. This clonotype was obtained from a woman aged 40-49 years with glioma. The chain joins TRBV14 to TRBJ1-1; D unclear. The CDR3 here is CASSRVNTEAFF. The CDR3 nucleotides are TGTGCCAGCAGCCGCGTGAACACTGAAGCTTTCTTT.